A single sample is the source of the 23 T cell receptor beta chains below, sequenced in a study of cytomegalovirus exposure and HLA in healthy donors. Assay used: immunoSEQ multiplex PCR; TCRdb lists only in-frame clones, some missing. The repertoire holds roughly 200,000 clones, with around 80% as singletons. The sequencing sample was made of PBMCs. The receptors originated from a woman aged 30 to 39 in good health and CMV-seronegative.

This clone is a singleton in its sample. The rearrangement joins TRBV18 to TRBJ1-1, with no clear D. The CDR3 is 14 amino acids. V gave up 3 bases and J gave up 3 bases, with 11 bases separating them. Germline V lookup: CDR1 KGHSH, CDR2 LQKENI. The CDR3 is CASSPSAGDTEAFF. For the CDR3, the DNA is TGTGCCAGCTCACCTTCCGCGGGAGACACTGAAGCTTTCTTT.

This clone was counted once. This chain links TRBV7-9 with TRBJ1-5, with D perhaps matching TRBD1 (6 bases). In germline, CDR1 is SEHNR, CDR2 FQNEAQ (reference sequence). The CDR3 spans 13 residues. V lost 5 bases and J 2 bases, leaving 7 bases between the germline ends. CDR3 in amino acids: CASSAGGNQPQHF. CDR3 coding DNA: TGTGCCAGCAGCGCAGGGGGCAATCAGCCCCAGCATTTT. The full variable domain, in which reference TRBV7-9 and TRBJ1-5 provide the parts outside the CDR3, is DTGVSQNPRHKITKRGQNVTFRCDPISEHNRLYWYRQTLGQGPEFLTYFQNEAQLEKSRLLSDRFSAERPKGSFSTLEIQRTEQGDSAMYLCASSAGGNQPQHFGDGTRLSIL.

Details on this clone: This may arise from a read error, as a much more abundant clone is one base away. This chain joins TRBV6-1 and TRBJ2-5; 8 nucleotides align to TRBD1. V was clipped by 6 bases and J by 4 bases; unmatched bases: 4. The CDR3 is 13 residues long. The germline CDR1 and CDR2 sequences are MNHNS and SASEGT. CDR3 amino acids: CASSRDRRETQYF. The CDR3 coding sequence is TGTGCCAGCAGCCGGGACAGGAGAGAGACCCAGTACTTC.

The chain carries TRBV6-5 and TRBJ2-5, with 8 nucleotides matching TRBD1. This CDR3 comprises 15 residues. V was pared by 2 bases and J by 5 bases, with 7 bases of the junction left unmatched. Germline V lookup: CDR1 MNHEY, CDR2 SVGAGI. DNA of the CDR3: TGTGCCAGCAGTTACGACAGGGGTATCCGGGAGACCCAGTACTTC. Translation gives CASSYDRGIRETQYF.

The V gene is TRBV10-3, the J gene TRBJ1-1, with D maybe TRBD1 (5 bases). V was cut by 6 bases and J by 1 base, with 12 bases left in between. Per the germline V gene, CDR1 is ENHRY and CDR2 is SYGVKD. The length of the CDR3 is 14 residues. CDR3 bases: TGTGCCATCAGGTCTGTCAGGGAGAACACTGAAGCTTTCTTT. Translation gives CAIRSVRENTEAFF.

In nucleotides, the CDR3 is TGTGCCATCAGTGAGTCGAGCGGCAATCAGCCCCAGCATTTT. It codes for CAISESSGNQPQHF. The chain is built from TRBV10-3 and TRBJ1-5, with D uncertain. Between the trimmed V and J ends, which lost 0 bases and 2 bases, there was a span of 5 bases. CDR3 length equals 14 residues. The germline CDR1 and CDR2 sequences are ENHRY and SYGVKD.

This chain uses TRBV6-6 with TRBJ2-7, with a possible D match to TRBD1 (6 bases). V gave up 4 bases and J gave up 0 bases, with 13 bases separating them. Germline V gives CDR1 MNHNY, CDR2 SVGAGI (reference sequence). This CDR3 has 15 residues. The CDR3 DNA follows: TGTGCCAGCAGTTCTGCAGGGGCAAGCTCCTACGAGCAGTACTTC. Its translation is CASSSAGASSYEQYF.

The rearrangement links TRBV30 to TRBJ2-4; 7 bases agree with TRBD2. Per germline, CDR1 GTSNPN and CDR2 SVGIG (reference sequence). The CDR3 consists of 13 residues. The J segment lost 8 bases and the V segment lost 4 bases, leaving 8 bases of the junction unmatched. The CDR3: CAWTPGGRDIQYF. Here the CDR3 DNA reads TGTGCCTGGACCCCAGGAGGGAGGGACATTCAGTACTTC.

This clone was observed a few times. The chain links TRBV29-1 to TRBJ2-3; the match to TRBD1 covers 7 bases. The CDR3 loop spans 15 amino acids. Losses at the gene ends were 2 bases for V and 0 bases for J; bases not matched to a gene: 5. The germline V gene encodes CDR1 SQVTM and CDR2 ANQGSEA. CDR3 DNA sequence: TGCAGCGTTGAATCCACAGGGGTTAGCACAGATACGCAGTATTTT. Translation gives CSVESTGVSTDTQYF.

CDR3 loop: CASSPPFATEGNTGELFF. The CDR3 bases are TGTGCCAGCTCACCACCGTTCGCTACGGAGGGGAACACCGGGGAGCTGTTTTTT. The genes are TRBV18 and TRBJ2-2, with D tentatively TRBD2 (6 bases). Germline V gene data show CDR1 as KGHSH and CDR2 as LQKENI. The CDR3 length is 18 residues. Trimming took 0 bases from V and 1 from J, leaving 15 bases between them.

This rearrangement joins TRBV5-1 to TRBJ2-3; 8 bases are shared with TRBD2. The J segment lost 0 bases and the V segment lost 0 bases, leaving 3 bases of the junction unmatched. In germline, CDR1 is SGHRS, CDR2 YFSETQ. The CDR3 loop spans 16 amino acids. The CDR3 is CASSLELAGSTDTQYF. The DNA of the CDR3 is TGCGCCAGCAGCTTGGAATTAGCGGGGAGCACAGATACGCAGTATTTT.

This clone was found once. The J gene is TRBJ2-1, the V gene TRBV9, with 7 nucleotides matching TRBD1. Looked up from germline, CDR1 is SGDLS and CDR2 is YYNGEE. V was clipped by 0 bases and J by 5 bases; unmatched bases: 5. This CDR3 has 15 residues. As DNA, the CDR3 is TGTGCCAGCAGCGTAGAAGGACAGGACAACAATGAGCAGTTCTTC. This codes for CASSVEGQDNNEQFF. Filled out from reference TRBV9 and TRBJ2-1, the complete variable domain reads DSGVTQTPKHLITATGQRVTLRCSPRSGDLSVYWYQQSLDQGLQFLIQYYNGEERAKGNILERFSAQQFPDLHSELNLSSLELGDSALYFCASSVEGQDNNEQFFGPGTRLTVL.

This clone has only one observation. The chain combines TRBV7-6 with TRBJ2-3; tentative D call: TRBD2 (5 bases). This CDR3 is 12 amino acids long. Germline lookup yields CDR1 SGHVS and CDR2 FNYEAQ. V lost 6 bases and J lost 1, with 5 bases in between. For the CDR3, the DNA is TGTGCCAGCAGTAGCGGCACAGATACGCAGTATTTT. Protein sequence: CASSSGTDTQYF.

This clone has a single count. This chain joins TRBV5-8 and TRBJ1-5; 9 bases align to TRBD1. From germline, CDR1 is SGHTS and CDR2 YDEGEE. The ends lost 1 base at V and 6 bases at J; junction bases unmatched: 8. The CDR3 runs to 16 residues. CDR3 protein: CASSLMGQGVGQPQHF. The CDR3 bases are TGTGCCAGCAGCTTGATGGGACAGGGAGTTGGTCAGCCCCAGCATTTT. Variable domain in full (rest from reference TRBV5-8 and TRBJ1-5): EAGVTQSPTHLIKTRGQQATLRCSPISGHTSVYWYQQALGLGLQFLLWYDEGEERNRGNFPPRFSGRQFPNYSSELNVNALELEDSALYLCASSLMGQGVGQPQHFGDGTRLSIL.

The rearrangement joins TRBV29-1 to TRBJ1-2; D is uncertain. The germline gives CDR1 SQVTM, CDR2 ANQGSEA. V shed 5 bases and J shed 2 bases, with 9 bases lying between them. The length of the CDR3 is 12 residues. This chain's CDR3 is CSVSDTNYGYTF. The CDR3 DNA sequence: TGCAGCGTTTCTGACACCAACTATGGCTACACCTTC.

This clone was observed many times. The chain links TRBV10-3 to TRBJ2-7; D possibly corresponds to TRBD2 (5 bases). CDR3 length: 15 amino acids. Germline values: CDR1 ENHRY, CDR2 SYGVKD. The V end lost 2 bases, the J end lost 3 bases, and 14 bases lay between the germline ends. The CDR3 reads CAISETREIHYEQYF. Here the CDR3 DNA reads TGTGCCATCAGTGAGACTAGAGAAATCCACTACGAGCAGTACTTC.

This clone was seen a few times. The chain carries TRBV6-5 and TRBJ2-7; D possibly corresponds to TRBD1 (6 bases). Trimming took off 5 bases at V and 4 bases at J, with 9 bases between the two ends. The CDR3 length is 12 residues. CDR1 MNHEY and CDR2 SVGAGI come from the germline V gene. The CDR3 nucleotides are TGTGCCAGCAGTGGACAGCCTTACGAGCAGTACTTC. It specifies CASSGQPYEQYF.

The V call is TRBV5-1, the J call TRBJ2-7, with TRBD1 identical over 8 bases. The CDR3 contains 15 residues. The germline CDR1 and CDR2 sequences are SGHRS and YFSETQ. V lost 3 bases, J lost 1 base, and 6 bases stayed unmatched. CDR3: CASSSTGTGSYEQYF. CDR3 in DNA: TGCGCCAGCAGCTCTACCGGGACAGGATCCTACGAGCAGTACTTC.

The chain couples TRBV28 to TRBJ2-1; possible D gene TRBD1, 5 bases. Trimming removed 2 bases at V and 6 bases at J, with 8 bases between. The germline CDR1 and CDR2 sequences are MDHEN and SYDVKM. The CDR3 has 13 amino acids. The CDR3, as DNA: TGTGCCAGCAGTTTAACCAGGGCCAATGAGCAGTTCTTC. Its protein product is CASSLTRANEQFF. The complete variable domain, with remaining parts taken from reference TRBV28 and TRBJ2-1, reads DVKVTQSSRYLVKRTGEKVFLECVQDMDHENMFWYRQDPGLGLRLIYFSYDVKMKEKGDIPEGYSVSREKKERFSLILESASTNQTSMYLCASSLTRANEQFFGPGTRLTVL.

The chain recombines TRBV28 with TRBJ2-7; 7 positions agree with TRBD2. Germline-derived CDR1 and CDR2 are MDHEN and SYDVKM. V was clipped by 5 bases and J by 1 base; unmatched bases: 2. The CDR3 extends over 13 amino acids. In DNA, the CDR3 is TGTGCCAGCAGTGGGGAGGGGTCCTACGAGCAGTACTTC. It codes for CASSGEGSYEQYF.

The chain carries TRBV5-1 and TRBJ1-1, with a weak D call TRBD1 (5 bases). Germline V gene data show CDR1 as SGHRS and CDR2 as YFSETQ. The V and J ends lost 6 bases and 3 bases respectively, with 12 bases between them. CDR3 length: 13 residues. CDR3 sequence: CASKLGGDTEAFF. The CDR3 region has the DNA TGCGCCAGCAAACTCGGGGGGGACACTGAAGCTTTCTTT.

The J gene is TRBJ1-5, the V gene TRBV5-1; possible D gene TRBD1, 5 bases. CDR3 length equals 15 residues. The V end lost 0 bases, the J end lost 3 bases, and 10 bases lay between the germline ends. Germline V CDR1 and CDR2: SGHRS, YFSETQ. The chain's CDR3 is CASSLGTTINQPQHF. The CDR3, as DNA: TGCGCCAGCAGCTTGGGGACAACGATCAATCAGCCCCAGCATTTT.

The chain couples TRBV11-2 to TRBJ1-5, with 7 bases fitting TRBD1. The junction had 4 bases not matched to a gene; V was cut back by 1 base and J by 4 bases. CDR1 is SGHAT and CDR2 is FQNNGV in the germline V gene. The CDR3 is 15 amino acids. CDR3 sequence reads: CASSLAGGGNQPQHF. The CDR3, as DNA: TGTGCCAGCAGCTTAGCAGGGGGAGGAAATCAGCCCCAGCATTTT.